This TCR beta chain was recovered during a study of OX40 agonist ivuxolimab in advanced cancers. About the research overall: Hepatocellular carcinoma, melanoma, renal cell or head and neck cancer occurred in dose-escalation patients.

Patients with a history of autoimmune disease or on systemic immunosuppression were excluded. About this clone itself: Other DNA sequences in the same sample also yield this CDR3.

Germline V CDR1 and CDR2: LNHDA, SQIVND (reference sequence). This CDR3 spans 17 amino acids. Trimming left V 7 bases short and J 4 bases short, with 25 bases between. Sequenced by immunoSEQ multiplex PCR; TCRdb stores in-frame clones only, minus some. Of about 34,000 clones listed, around 79% are singletons. The chain has TRBV19 and TRBJ1-1; a weak D match, TRBD1 (5 bases). The source was CD4+ or CD8+ T cells sorted from blood, collected in a trial of the OX40 agonist ivuxolimab. The receptor was isolated from an adult with an advanced solid tumor such as melanoma, head and neck, liver or kidney cancer. The CDR3 sequence: CASTQIQRSQGGTEAFF. In nucleotides, the CDR3 is TGTGCCAGTACTCAAATCCAACGGTCTCAGGGTGGCACTGAAGCTTTCTTT.